This T cell receptor beta chain derives from a study of T cells after yellow fever vaccination. General observations from the study: Boosting was followed by the reappearance of most primary-vaccination clones (96% CD4, around 86% CD8). Although most clonotypes did not, a small share appeared in both CD4 and CD8 compartments.

This CDR3 region has 14 residues. V was trimmed by 5 bases and J by 3 bases, leaving 10 bases between them. Germline values: CDR1 KGHSH, CDR2 LQKENI. The sample holds many counts of this clonotype. For TCR, cDNA came from 5'RACE template switching, which added a universal primer site and UMIs. TCRdb recomputed calls from the 5' RACE reads with MiXCR, one row per CDR3 protein. The data show about 12,000 distinct CDR3 sequences, approximately 5% seen once. This clonotype originated in a man aged 25 to 45 who received the YFV17D yellow fever vaccine. V and J are TRBV18 and TRBJ2-2; no firm D call. This specimen was PBMCs, either bulk or a sorted T-cell subset (CD4+, CD8+, memory, or dextramer-sorted; not recorded which), taken on the day of the yellow fever booster vaccination. Written as DNA, the CDR3 is TGTGCCAGCTCATCTTCTCTAGACACCGGGGAGCTGTTTTTT. Protein product: CASSSSLDTGELFF.